What follows are 8 T cell receptor beta chains derived from one specimen sequenced in a study of T cells expressing NK-cell markers. TCRdb re-called the 5' RACE reads; every CDR3 protein appears as one record, without DNA. This table holds about 160,000 distinct CDR3 sequences. The sequenced sample consisted of blood T cells: a sorted CD56 or NKG2C T cell subset, CD4+ or CD8+ T cells, or bulk PBMC T cells (not recorded which). These receptors all come from a woman aged 18-70 years in good health.

The chain has TRBV5-1 and TRBJ2-1; TCRdb returns TRBD1, unconfirmable since there is no DNA. From germline, CDR1 is SGHRS and CDR2 YFSETQ. This CDR3 region has 14 residues. The CDR3 loop is CASSTGTGENEQFF.

V usage is TRBV7-8 and J usage is TRBJ2-3. Germline assignment: CDR1 SGHVS and CDR2 FQNEAQ. The CDR3 has 11 amino acids. CDR3 sequence: CALGSTDTQYF. Using reference TRBV7-8 and TRBJ2-3 for the parts outside the CDR3, the full variable domain is GAGVSQSPRYKVAKRGQDVALRCDPISGHVSLFWYQQALGQGPEFLTYFQNEAQLDKSGLPSDRFFAERPEGSVSTLKIQRTQQEDSAVYLCALGSTDTQYFGPGTRLTVL.

The chain links TRBV7-7 to TRBJ2-1. This CDR3 is built from 13 residues. Germline-derived CDR1 and CDR2 are SSHAT and FNYEAQ (reference sequence). The chain's CDR3 is CASSLATSNEQFF.

The rearrangement links TRBV11-1 to TRBJ2-1; TCRdb's D call of TRBD2 is untestable without DNA. The CDR3 is made up of 18 amino acids. Germline V gene sequence: CDR1 SGHAT, CDR2 FQDESV (reference sequence). CDR3: CASSGSGVAGRAYNEQFF.

The chain couples TRBV12-3 or TRBV12-4 to TRBJ1-2; without DNA, the TCRdb call of TRBD1 cannot be checked. The CDR3 covers 14 residues. The CDR3 spells CASRRQVRNYGYTF.

This chain connects TRBV24-1 to TRBJ2-7; without DNA, the TCRdb call of TRBD1 cannot be checked. Germline-derived CDR1 and CDR2 are KGHDR and SFDVKD. The CDR3 is 15 amino acids. CDR3 amino acids: CATSSRDSYSYEQYF.

The CDR3: CASKRGEVQPQHF. The chain uses TRBV6-1 and TRBJ1-5; TCRdb proposes TRBD1, but this gene call is untestable without DNA. Germline-derived CDR1 and CDR2 are MNHNS and SASEGT. CDR3 length equals 13 residues.

V gene TRBV29-1 combines with J gene TRBJ2-7; TCRdb's D call of TRBD2 is untestable without DNA. The V gene's germline CDR1 is SQVTM and CDR2 ANQGSEA. CDR3 size: 14 residues. The CDR3 loop is CSVEFREIRYEQYF.